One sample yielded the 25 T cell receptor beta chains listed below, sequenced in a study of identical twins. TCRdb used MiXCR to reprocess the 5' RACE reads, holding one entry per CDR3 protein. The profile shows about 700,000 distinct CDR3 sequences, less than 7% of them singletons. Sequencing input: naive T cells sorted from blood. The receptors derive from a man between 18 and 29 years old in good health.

CDR3: CASSQEEAGSYNEQFF. The CDR3 coding sequence is TGTGCCAGCAGCCAAGAGGAAGCGGGATCATACAATGAGCAGTTCTTC. This chain links TRBV4-2 with TRBJ2-1, with TRBD2 matching 7 bases. CDR3 size: 16 residues. V lost 0 bases and J lost 4; bases outside the gene matches: 6. Germline CDR1 reads LGHNA; CDR2 reads YNFKEQ.

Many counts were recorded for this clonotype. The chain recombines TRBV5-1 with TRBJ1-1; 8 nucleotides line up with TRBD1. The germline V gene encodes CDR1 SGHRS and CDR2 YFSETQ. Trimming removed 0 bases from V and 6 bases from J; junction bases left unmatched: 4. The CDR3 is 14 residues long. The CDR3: CASSLAQGGAEAFF. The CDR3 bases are TGCGCCAGCAGCTTGGCACAGGGGGGAGCTGAAGCTTTCTTT. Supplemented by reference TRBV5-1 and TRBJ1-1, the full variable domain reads KAGVTQTPRYLIKTRGQQVTLSCSPISGHRSVSWYQQTPGQGLQFLFEYFSETQRNKGNFPGRFSGRQFSNSRSEMNVSTLELGDSALYLCASSLAQGGAEAFFGQGTRLTVV.

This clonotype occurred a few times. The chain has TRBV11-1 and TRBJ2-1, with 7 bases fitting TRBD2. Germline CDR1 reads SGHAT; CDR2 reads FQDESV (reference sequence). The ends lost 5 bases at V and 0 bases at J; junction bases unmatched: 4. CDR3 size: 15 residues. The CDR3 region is CASSERDYSYNEQFF. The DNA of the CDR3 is TGTGCCAGCAGCGAACGGGACTACTCCTACAATGAGCAGTTCTTC.

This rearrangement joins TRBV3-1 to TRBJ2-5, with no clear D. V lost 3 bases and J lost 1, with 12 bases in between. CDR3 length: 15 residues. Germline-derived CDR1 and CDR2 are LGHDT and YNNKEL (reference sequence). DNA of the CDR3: TGTGCCAGCAGCCATGGTAGACTGATCCAAGAGACCCAGTACTTC. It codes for CASSHGRLIQETQYF.

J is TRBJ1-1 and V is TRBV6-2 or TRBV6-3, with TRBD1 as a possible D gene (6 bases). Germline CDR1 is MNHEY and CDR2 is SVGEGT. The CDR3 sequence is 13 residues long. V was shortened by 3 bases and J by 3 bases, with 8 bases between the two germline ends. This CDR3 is CASSYTGHTEAFF. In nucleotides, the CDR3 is TGTGCCAGCAGTTATACAGGGCACACTGAAGCTTTCTTT.

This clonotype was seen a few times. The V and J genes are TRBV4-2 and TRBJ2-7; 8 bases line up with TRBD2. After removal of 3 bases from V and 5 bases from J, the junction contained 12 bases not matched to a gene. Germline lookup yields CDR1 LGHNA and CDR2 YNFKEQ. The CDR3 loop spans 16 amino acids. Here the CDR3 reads CASSHPQEGLDNEQYF. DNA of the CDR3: TGTGCCAGCAGCCACCCACAGGAGGGACTAGATAACGAGCAGTACTTC.

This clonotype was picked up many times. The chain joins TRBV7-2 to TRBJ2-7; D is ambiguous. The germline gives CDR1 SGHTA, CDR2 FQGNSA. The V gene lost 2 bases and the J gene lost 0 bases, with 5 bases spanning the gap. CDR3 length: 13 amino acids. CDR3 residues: CASSLYSSYEQYF. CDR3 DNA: TGTGCCAGCAGCTTATACTCCTCCTACGAGCAGTACTTC.

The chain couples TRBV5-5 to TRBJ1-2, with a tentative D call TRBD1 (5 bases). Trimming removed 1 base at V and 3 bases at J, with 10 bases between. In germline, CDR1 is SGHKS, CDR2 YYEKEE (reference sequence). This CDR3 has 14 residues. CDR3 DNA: TGTGCCAGCAGCTTGCGACAGCTTGACTATGGCTACACCTTC. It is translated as CASSLRQLDYGYTF.

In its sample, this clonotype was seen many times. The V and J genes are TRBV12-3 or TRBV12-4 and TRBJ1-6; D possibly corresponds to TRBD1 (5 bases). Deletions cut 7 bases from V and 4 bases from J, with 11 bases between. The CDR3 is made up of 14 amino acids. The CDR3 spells CASNPRGYNSPLHF. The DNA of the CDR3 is TGTGCCAGCAATCCCCGGGGGTATAATTCACCCCTCCACTTT.

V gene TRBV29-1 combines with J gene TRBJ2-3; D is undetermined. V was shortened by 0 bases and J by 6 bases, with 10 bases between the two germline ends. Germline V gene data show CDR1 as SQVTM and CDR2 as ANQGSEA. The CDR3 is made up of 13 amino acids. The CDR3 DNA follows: TGCAGCGTTGAAGATCTCAAACCCGATACGCAGTATTTT. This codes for CSVEDLKPDTQYF.

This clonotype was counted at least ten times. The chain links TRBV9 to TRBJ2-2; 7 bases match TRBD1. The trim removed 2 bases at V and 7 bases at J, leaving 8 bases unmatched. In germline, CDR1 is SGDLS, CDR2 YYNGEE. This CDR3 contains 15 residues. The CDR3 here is CASSVGTVGGGELFF. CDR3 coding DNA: TGTGCCAGCAGCGTCGGGACAGTCGGTGGCGGGGAGCTGTTTTTT.

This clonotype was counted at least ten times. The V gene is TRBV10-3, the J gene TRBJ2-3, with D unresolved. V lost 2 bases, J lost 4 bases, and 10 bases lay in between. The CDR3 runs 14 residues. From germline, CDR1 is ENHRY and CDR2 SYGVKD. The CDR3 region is CAISEAQSADTQYF. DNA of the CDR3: TGTGCCATCAGTGAGGCCCAGTCGGCAGATACGCAGTATTTT.

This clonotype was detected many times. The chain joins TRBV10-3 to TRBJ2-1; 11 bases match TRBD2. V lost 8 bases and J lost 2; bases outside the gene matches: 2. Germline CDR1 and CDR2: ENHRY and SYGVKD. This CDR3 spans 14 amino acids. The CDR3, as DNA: TGTGCCATCCGTAGCGGGAGGGCCTACAATGAGCAGTTCTTC. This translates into CAIRSGRAYNEQFF.

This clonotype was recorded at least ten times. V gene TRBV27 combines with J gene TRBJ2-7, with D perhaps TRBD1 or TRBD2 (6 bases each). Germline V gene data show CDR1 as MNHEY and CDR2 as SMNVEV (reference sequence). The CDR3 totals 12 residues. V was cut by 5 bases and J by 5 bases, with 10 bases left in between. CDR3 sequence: CASSGGRHEQYF. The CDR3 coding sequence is TGTGCCAGCAGTGGGGGGCGGCACGAGCAGTACTTC.

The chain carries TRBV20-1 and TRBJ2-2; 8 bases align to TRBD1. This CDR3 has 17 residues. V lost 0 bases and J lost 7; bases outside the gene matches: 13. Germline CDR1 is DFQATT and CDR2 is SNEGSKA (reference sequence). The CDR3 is CSARDLQGALGIGELFF. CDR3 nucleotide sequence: TGCAGTGCTAGAGATCTCCAGGGGGCGCTTGGGATCGGGGAGCTGTTTTTT.

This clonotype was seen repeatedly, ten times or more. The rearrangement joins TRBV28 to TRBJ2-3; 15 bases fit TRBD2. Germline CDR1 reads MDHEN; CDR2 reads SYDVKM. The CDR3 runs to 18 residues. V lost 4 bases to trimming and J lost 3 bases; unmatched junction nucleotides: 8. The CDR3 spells CASSWTSGRAGRTDTQYF. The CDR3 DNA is TGTGCCAGCAGTTGGACTAGCGGGAGGGCCGGGAGAACAGATACGCAGTATTTT.

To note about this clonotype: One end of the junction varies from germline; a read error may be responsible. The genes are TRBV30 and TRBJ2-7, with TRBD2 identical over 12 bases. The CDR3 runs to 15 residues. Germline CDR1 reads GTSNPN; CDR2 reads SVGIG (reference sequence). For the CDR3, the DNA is TGTGCCTGGGAAGGACTAGCGGGATTCTCCCACGAGCAGTACTTC. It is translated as CAWEGLAGFSHEQYF.

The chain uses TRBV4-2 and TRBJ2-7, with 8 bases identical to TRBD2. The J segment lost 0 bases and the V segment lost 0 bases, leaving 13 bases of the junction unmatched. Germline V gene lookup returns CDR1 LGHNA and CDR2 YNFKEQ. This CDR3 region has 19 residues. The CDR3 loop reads CASSQEWSAGGPSSYEQYF. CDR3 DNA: TGTGCCAGCAGCCAAGAGTGGTCGGCGGGGGGCCCGAGCTCCTACGAGCAGTACTTC.

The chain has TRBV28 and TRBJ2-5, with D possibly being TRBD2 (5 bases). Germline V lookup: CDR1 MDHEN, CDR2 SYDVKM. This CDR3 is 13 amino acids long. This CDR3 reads CANQRTFQETQYF. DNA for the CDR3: TGTGCGAACCAGCGGACCTTTCAAGAGACCCAGTACTTC.

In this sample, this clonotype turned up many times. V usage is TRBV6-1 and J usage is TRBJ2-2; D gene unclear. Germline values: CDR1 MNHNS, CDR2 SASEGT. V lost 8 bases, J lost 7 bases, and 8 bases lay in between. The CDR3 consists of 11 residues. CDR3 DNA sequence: TGTGCCAGCTCGCAGAACGGGGAGCTGTTTTTT. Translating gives CASSQNGELFF.

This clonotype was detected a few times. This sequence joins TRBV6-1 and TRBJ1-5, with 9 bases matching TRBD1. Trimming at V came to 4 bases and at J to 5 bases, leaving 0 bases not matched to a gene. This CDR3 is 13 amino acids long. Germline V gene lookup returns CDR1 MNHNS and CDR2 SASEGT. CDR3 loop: CASSGDRDQPQHF. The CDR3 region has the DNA TGTGCCAGCAGTGGGGACAGGGATCAGCCCCAGCATTTT.

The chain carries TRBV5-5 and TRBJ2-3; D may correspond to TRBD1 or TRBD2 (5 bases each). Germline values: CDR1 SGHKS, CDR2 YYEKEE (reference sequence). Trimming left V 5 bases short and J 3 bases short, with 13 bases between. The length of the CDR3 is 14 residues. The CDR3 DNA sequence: TGTGCCAGCAGGCAGGGAGTCCGGACAGATACGCAGTATTTT. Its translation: CASRQGVRTDTQYF.

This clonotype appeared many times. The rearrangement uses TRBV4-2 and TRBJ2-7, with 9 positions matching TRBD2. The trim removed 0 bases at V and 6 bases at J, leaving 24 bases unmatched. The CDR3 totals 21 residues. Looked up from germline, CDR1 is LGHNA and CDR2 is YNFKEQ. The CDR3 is CASSQDPRAGGFRLADREQYF. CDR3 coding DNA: TGTGCCAGCAGCCAAGATCCCCGCGCGGGGGGCTTCAGACTAGCGGACCGCGAGCAGTACTTC.

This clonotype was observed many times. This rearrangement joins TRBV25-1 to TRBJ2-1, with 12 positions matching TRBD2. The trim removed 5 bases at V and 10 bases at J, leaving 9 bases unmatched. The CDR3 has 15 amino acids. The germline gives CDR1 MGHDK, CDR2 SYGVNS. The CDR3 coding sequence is TGTGCCAGCAGTTATCTAGCGGGAGGGCCGGGCGAGCAGTTCTTC. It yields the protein CASSYLAGGPGEQFF.

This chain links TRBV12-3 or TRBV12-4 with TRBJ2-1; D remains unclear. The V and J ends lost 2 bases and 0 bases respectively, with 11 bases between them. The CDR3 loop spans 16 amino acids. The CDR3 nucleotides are TGTGCCAGCAGTTTATTGGGTCTCACCTCCTACAATGAGCAGTTCTTC. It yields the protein CASSLLGLTSYNEQFF.